This T cell receptor (beta chain) was retrieved from a study of cytotoxic CD8 clonotypes in ibrutinib-treated CLL. This CDR3 is built from 16 residues. The V gene lost 0 bases and the J gene lost 4 bases, with 17 bases spanning the gap. CDR1 and CDR2 (germline): SGHNT, YYREEE (reference sequence). Sequenced by immunoSEQ multiplex PCR; TCRdb stores in-frame clones only, minus some. The sample lists about 130,000 clones; approximately 80% were seen once. The genes are TRBV5-4 and TRBJ2-7; D possibly corresponds to TRBD1 (6 bases). This clonotype was obtained from a human donor with chronic lymphocytic leukemia. The sample consisted of PBMCs, taken after 24 months of ibrutinib treatment. This chain's CDR3 is CASSLARRQGSYEQYF. CDR3 nucleotide sequence: TGTGCCAGCAGCTTGGCTAGACGTCAGGGGTCGTACGAGCAGTACTTC.